The 14 T cell receptor beta chains listed next were all sequenced from one sample in a study of shared clonotypes between healthy human individuals. TCRdb keeps only in-frame clones here, not all; method: immunoSEQ multiplex PCR. The sample has roughly 2.4 million clones, 90% to 96% seen once; the top ten hold roughly 0.13%. The sequenced material came from naive CD4+ T cells sorted from blood. Subset indicated: CD45RA+ positively selected. The source of these receptors is a man aged 18 to 35 in good health.

V is TRBV18 and J is TRBJ1-1; D remains unclear. Germline V gene sequence: CDR1 KGHSH, CDR2 LQKENI. The germline V and J ends were trimmed by 6 bases and 1 base, with 9 bases remaining between them. There are 13 residues in the CDR3. CDR3 nucleotide sequence: TGTGCCAGCTCCCGGACCGCGAACACTGAAGCTTTCTTT. It codes for CASSRTANTEAFF.

The chain employs TRBV10-2 and TRBJ2-1, with 14 bases matching TRBD2. J gave up 0 bases and V 0 bases, and 4 bases lay outside the gene matches. Germline V gene sequence: CDR1 WSHSY, CDR2 SAAADI. The length of the CDR3 is 19 residues. The CDR3 loop is CASSESWTSGRISYNEQFF. CDR3 in DNA: TGCGCCAGCAGTGAGTCCTGGACTAGCGGGAGGATCTCCTACAATGAGCAGTTCTTC.

J is TRBJ2-5 and V is TRBV28; TRBD2 agrees at 14 bases. Germline CDR1 MDHEN, CDR2 SYDVKM. The CDR3 is 16 amino acids. The V gene end was trimmed by 6 bases and the J gene end by 5 bases; junction bases not matched to a gene: 8. CDR3 bases: TGTGCCAGCAGCCCCGGACTAGCGGGGGGCGGGGAGACCCAGTACTTC. Residues: CASSPGLAGGGETQYF.

The chain carries TRBV5-1 and TRBJ2-1; a possible D gene is TRBD1 (5 bases). This CDR3 comprises 12 residues. V gave up 2 bases and J gave up 9 bases, with 9 bases separating them. The germline V gene encodes CDR1 SGHRS and CDR2 YFSETQ. The CDR3 spells CASSFLGAEQFF. The CDR3 bases are TGCGCCAGCAGCTTTCTAGGGGCTGAGCAGTTCTTC.

The rearrangement joins TRBV7-2 to TRBJ1-4, with TRBD1 identical over 7 bases. V shed 1 base and J 4 bases; nucleotides not matched to a gene: 6. Germline CDR1 is SGHTA and CDR2 is FQGNSA. CDR3 length: 16 amino acids. CDR3 bases: TGTGCCAGCAGCTTAGACCCCGGGACAGTTAATGAAAAACTGTTTTTT. It specifies CASSLDPGTVNEKLFF.

As for this clone: Within the sample, other DNA sequences also encode this same CDR3. J is TRBJ2-7 and V is TRBV6-6; the D gene is possibly TRBD1 (5 bases). Germline lookup yields CDR1 MNHNY and CDR2 SVGAGI (reference sequence). V was clipped by 2 bases and J by 4 bases, with 12 bases between them. This CDR3 has 14 residues. CDR3 DNA: TGTGCCAGCAGTTACGGGCAGGGTGCGTACGAGCAGTACTTC. As protein: CASSYGQGAYEQYF.

The J gene is TRBJ1-5, the V gene TRBV7-2; D is perhaps TRBD1 (5 bases). Trimming pared 2 bases from V and 3 bases from J, leaving 11 bases between. CDR1 is SGHTA and CDR2 is FQGNSA in the germline V gene. The CDR3 extends over 15 amino acids. The CDR3 nucleotides are TGTGCCAGCAGCTTAAGCAGACAGTTCAATCAGCCCCAGCATTTT. Its translation is CASSLSRQFNQPQHF.

The chain employs TRBV19 and TRBJ1-3, with D tentatively TRBD1 (5 bases). The germline gives CDR1 LNHDA, CDR2 SQIVND (reference sequence). This CDR3 is built from 14 residues. V was cut by 3 bases and J by 2 bases, with 8 bases left in between. CDR3 sequence: CASSIGGAGNTIYF. The CDR3 nucleotides read TGTGCCAGTAGTATTGGAGGGGCTGGAAACACCATATATTTT.

This clone was detected only once. The chain employs TRBV9 and TRBJ1-2; D is uncertain. From germline, CDR1 is SGDLS and CDR2 YYNGEE. V was shortened by 4 bases and J by 2 bases, with 9 bases between the two germline ends. CDR3 size: 13 residues. The CDR3 coding sequence is TGTGCCAGCAGCCTTAAAGCAAACTATGGCTACACCTTC. This gives the protein CASSLKANYGYTF. The whole variable domain, remainder taken from reference TRBV9 and TRBJ1-2, is DSGVTQTPKHLITATGQRVTLRCSPRSGDLSVYWYQQSLDQGLQFLIQYYNGEERAKGNILERFSAQQFPDLHSELNLSSLELGDSALYFCASSLKANYGYTFGSGTRLTVV.

The V gene is TRBV7-9, the J gene TRBJ2-7, with TRBD2 matching 7 bases. Looked up from germline, CDR1 is SEHNR and CDR2 is FQNEAQ (reference sequence). V dropped 5 bases and J dropped 7; count of bases not matched to a gene: 8. This CDR3 comprises 13 residues. The CDR3 sequence: CASSQPGGGEQYF. The CDR3 nucleotides are TGTGCCAGCAGCCAACCGGGAGGAGGGGAGCAGTACTTC.

The V gene is TRBV7-2, the J gene TRBJ1-1; the D is unclear. V dropped 3 bases and J dropped 7 bases, with 9 bases sitting between them. This CDR3 has 12 amino acids. CDR1 and CDR2 from the germline V gene are SGHTA and FQGNSA. The CDR3 DNA sequence: TGTGCCAGCAGCTTTTTACGAGGTGAAGCTTTCTTT. It codes for CASSFLRGEAFF.

The V gene is TRBV5-1, the J gene TRBJ2-2; D is perhaps TRBD1 or TRBD2 (5 bases each). Germline loops: CDR1 SGHRS, CDR2 YFSETQ. CDR3 length equals 12 residues. V was pared by 7 bases and J by 1 base, with 5 bases between. CDR3 DNA: TGCGCCAGCGGGGGGAACACCGGGGAGCTGTTTTTT. Translation gives CASGGNTGELFF.

The genes are TRBV6-6 and TRBJ1-5; 11 bases are a match to TRBD1. This CDR3 comprises 15 residues. Germline V gives CDR1 MNHNY, CDR2 SVGAGI (reference sequence). J was trimmed by 4 bases and V by 6 bases; bases with no gene match: 5. CDR3 nucleotides: TGTGCCAGCAGAATCGGGACAGGGGGGAATCAGCCCCAGCATTTT. Its translation: CASRIGTGGNQPQHF.

The J gene is TRBJ1-2, the V gene TRBV7-9; 7 nucleotides agree with TRBD1. V shed 3 bases and J 6 bases; nucleotides not matched to a gene: 7. CDR3 length equals 14 residues. Germline CDR1 is SEHNR and CDR2 is FQNEAQ (reference sequence). The DNA for the CDR3 is TGTGCCAGCAGCTTGACTGGGACAGAGGATGGCTACACCTTC. Translating gives CASSLTGTEDGYTF.